This TCR beta chain was documented in a study of T cells in tumors after PD-1 blockade. Some clones are missing from TCRdb's copy, which holds only in-frame ones; the method was immunoSEQ multiplex PCR. In the table there are some 8,200 clones, 62% of which are singletons. This clone was recorded a few times. The CDR3 has 17 residues. Germline CDR1 is SGHTA and CDR2 is FQGNSA. V was pared by 5 bases and J by 6 bases, with 12 bases of the junction left unmatched. Time point: second of two post-therapy site-matched biopsies roughly 8 weeks apart. The chain joins TRBV7-2 to TRBJ2-4, with 11 bases that match TRBD2. The input for sequencing was tumor tissue, taken after anti-PD-1 treatment. The clonotype originates from a human donor with basal cell carcinoma. Here the CDR3 DNA reads TGTGCCAGCAGCCCCTCCCCGGCTAGCGGGGGGACAAACATTCAGTACTTC. Translation: CASSPSPASGGTNIQYF.